This T cell receptor beta chain was recorded in a study of blood T cell repertoires in COVID-19. The wider study: The origin of the acute and convalescent COVID-19 samples was the United States, Italy and Spain. PBMCs, B-cell-depleted T cells, or T cells were the source of the cDNA or gDNA that made up the material.

The V gene's germline CDR1 is KGHSH and CDR2 LQKENI. Trimming took 4 bases from V and 1 from J, leaving 13 bases between them. This CDR3 has 15 residues. Study processing details: Nucleated cell number was recorded as an estimate derived from reference gene primer amplification. Assay: immunoSEQ multiplex PCR; the TCRdb copy retains only in-frame clones and omits some. D and trimming come from the DNA, and the V and J calls and clone size come from that table. The table has about 170,000 clones, under 90% seen once. Material for sequencing was peripheral blood. V usage is TRBV18 and J usage is TRBJ1-1, with D unresolved. This sequence was found in a woman older than 75 with acute or convalescent COVID-19. For the CDR3, the DNA is TGTGCCAGCTCACACCCCATGAACAGGAACACTGAAGCTTTCTTT. Amino acid sequence: CASSHPMNRNTEAFF.